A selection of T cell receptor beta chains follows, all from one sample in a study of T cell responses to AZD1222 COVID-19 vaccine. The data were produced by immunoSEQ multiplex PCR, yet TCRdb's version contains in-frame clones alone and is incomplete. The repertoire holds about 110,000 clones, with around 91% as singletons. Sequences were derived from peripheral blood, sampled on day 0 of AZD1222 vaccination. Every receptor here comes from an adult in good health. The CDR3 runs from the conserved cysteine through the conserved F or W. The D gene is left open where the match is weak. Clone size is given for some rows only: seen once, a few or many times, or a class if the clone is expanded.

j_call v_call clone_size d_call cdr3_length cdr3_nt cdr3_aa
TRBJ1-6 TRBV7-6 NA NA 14 TGTGCCAGCAGCTTAGGACAGTTAAATTCACCCCTCCACTTT CASSLGQLNSPLHF
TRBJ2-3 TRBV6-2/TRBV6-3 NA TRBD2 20 TGTGCCAGCAGCGCGGGGACTAGCGGGGGACCATTGCGTTTCACAGATACGCAGTATTTT CASSAGTSGGPLRFTDTQYF
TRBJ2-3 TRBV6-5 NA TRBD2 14 TGTGCCAGCAGTTTAACTAGCGACCCAGATACGCAGTATTTT CASSLTSDPDTQYF
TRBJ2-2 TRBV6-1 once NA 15 TGTGCCAGCAGTGAAGCGATGGGGACCACCGGGGAGCTGTTTTTT CASSEAMGTTGELFF
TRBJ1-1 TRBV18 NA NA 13 TGTGCCAGCTCACCCTGGAAGAACACTGAAGCTTTCTTT CASSPWKNTEAFF
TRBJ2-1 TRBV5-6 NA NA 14 TGTGCCAGCAGCTTACAGGGGGGGAGAGGTGAGCAGTTCTTC CASSLQGGRGEQFF
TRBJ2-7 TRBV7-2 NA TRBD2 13 TGTGCCAGCAGCTTAGCACTAGCGTCCGAGCAGTACTTC CASSLALASEQYF
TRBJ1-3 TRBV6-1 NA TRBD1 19 TGTGCCAGCAGTGAAATGGGGACAGGGGGCGTTGGGCGTGGAAACACCATATATTTT CASSEMGTGGVGRGNTIYF
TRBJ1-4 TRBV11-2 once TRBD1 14 TGTGCCAGCGGCACAGGGGCTTTTTATGAAAAACTGTTTTTT CASGTGAFYEKLFF
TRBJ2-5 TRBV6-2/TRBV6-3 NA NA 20 TGTGCCAGCAGCCACACTGGACGCCCACAAGACGGCGCCCAGGGGGAGACCCAGTACTTC CASSHTGRPQDGAQGETQYF
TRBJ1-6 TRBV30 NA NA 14 TGTGCCTGGAGTGTGCTGGAAGCCGATTCACCCCTCCACTTT CAWSVLEADSPLHF
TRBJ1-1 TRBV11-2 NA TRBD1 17 TGTGCCAGCACCACTTACGGACAGGGCCGCATGAACACTGAAGCTTTCTTT CASTTYGQGRMNTEAFF
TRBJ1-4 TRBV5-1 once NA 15 TGCGCCAGCAGCTTGGAGGCCGGAACAAATGAAAAACTGTTTTTT CASSLEAGTNEKLFF
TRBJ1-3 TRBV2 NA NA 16 TGTGCCAGCAGGAGAGGGAGGGAGAGGCCTGGAAACACCATATATTTT CASRRGRERPGNTIYF
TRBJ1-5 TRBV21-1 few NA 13 TGTGCCAGCAGCAAAGACAGGTGGCAGCCCCAGCATTTT CASSKDRWQPQHF
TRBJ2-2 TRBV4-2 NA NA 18 TGTGCCAGCAGCCAAGAGGACGCCGGGCGGGCGAACACCGGGGAGCTGTTTTTT CASSQEDAGRANTGELFF
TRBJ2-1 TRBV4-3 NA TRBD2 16 TGCGCCAGCCCCCCCGGGGCGGGGGAACCCTACAATGAGCAGTTCTTC CASPPGAGEPYNEQFF
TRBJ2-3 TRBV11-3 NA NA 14 TGTGCCAGCAGCTTAGAGGCGGAGACAGATACGCAGTATTTT CASSLEAETDTQYF
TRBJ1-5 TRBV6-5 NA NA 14 TGTGCCAGCACACCCGAGGACGGCACCAAGCCCCAGCATTTT CASTPEDGTKPQHF
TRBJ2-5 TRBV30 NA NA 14 TGTGCCTGGAGTGTAGGGCTAGTCCCTGAGACCCAGTACTTC CAWSVGLVPETQYF
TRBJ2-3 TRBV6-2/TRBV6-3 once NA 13 TGTGCCAGCAGTGGGGGGGCCGGAGATACGCAGTATTTT CASSGGAGDTQYF
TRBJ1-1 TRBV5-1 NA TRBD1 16 TGCGCCAGCAGCTTGGCTCTACAGGGGGTGAACACTGAAGCTTTCTTT CASSLALQGVNTEAFF
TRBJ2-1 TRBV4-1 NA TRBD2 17 TGCGCCAGCAGCCAAGGTAATAGCGGGGGCTCCTACAATGAGCAGTTCTTC CASSQGNSGGSYNEQFF
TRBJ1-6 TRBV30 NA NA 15 TGTGCCTGGAGTGTATCGGAGACCTATAATTCACCCCTCCACTTT CAWSVSETYNSPLHF
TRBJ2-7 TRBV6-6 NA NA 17 TGTGCCAGCAGTCGAGGTGGGACACGTTTCATAACCTACGAGCAGTACTTC CASSRGGTRFITYEQYF
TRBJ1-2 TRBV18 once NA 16 TGTGCCAGCTCACAAAATAAAGTTATAGGGGACTATGGCTACACCTTC CASSQNKVIGDYGYTF
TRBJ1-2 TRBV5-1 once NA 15 TGCGCCAGCAGCCCGGGCGGTCGCTTTAACTATGGCTACACCTTC CASSPGGRFNYGYTF
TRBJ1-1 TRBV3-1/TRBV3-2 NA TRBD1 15 TGTGCCAGCAGCCAAGGGACAGGGCTTTTCTCTGAAGCTTTCTTT CASSQGTGLFSEAFF
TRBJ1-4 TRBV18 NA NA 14 TGTGCCAGCTCGCGACAGACAACTAATGAAAAACTGTTTTTT CASSRQTTNEKLFF
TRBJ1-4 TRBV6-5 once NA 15 TGTGCCAGCAGTTCTCAGGGGCTGACTAATGAAAAACTGTTTTTT CASSSQGLTNEKLFF
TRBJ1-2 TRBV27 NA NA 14 TGTGCCAGCAGTCGGGCAGGGGCGAGATATGGCTACACCTTC CASSRAGARYGYTF
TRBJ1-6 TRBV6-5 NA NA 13 TGTGCCAGCGGGGGGTCCTATAATTCACCCCTCCACTTT CASGGSYNSPLHF
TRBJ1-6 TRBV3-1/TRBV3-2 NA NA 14 TGTGCCAGCAGCCAACTTACGAGGAATTCACCCCTCCACTTT CASSQLTRNSPLHF
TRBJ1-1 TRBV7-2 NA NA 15 TGTGCCAGCAGTTACTCGGGGGGCGCGAACACTGAAGCTTTCTTT CASSYSGGANTEAFF
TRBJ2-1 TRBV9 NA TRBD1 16 TGTGCCAGCAGCGTAGGGGACAGGGGCTTCTACAATGAGCAGTTCTTC CASSVGDRGFYNEQFF
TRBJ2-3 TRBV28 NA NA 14 TGTGCCCTTGGTGGTCCCAATCCCACAGATACGCAGTATTTT CALGGPNPTDTQYF
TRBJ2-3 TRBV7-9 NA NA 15 TGTGCCAGCAGCTTATTTTCTCACCGCACAGATACGCAGTATTTT CASSLFSHRTDTQYF
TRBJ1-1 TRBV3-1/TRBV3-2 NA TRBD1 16 TGTGCCAGCAGCCAAGATCTGGGACAGGGCAACACTGAAGCTTTCTTT CASSQDLGQGNTEAFF
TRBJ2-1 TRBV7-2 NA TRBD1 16 TGTGCCAGCAGCTTATGGCCGGGACAGGGGGCCAATGAGCAGTTCTTC CASSLWPGQGANEQFF
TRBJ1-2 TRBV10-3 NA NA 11 TGTGCCATCAGTGGTGGGGAGGCTCTGAAGTTC CAISGGEALKF
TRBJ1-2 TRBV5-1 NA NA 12 TGCGCCAGCAGCTTCGAAGGATATGGCTACACCTTC CASSFEGYGYTF
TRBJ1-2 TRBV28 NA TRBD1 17 TGTGCCAGCACCGAAGTGGGACAGGGGGCTTGGTTTGATGGCTACACCTTC CASTEVGQGAWFDGYTF